This T cell receptor (beta chain) was found in a study of spatial heterogeneity in lung cancer. Across the whole study: Beta-chain sequences were consistently detected more often than alpha-chain sequences. Mean representation of each unique TCR and UMI combination in the raw reads exceeded nine occurrences.

Germline V gene sequence: CDR1 SGHTA, CDR2 FQGNSA. The CDR3 consists of 17 residues. V shed 2 bases and J shed 1 base, with 17 bases lying between them. At least ten counts were recorded for this clonotype. TCRdb ran MiXCR on the 5' RACE reads and lists one entry per CDR3 protein. The table has some 11,000 distinct CDR3 sequences, roughly an eighth seen once. Time point defined: sample taken at primary tumor resection. Material for sequencing was whole RNA from tumor, nontumor lung or frozen PBMC, left unsorted. Untreated early-stage non-small cell lung cancer patients, 72 in total, were the donors. This chain links TRBV7-2 with TRBJ2-5, with D perhaps TRBD1 (5 bases). The starting material was PBMCs, obtained at surgery. The receptor comes from a female donor with early-stage non-small cell lung cancer. The CDR3 DNA reads as TGTGCCAGCAGCTTAACGATACGGACATCCCTCCAAGAGACCCAGTACTTC. The encoded protein is CASSLTIRTSLQETQYF.